These T cell receptor beta chains were read from a single sample in a study of blood T cells in healthy people across ages. TCRdb re-analysed the 5' RACE reads in MiXCR, keeping a single row per CDR3 protein. The data contain roughly 1.5 million distinct CDR3 sequences, 42% of them seen just once; the ten biggest clones take up about 3.8%. Material: blood. The source is a young woman in good health. Each CDR3 is given with its conserved first and last residue. The D gene is left open where the match is weak. Expanded clones get a size class; other rows say once, few or many, or leave the size out.

D gene,J gene,clone size,V gene,CDR3 protein,CDR3 DNA
NA,TRBJ2-1,NA,TRBV7-9,CASSLSIGVGGEQFF,TGTGCCAGCAGCTTATCGATCGGGGTTGGGGGTGAGCAGTTCTTC
NA,TRBJ2-1,many,TRBV20-1,CSARILGELREQFF,TGCAGTGCTAGAATACTGGGGGAGCTACGAGAGCAGTTCTTC
NA,TRBJ2-7,NA,TRBV29-1,CSVRRSYEQYF,TGCAGCGTCCGCCGGTCTTACGAGCAGTACTTC
TRBD2,TRBJ2-3,few,TRBV7-2,CASSFPSGVTDTQYF,TGTGCCAGCAGCTTCCCCAGCGGGGTAACCGATACGCAGTATTTT
NA,TRBJ1-1,few,TRBV4-3,CASSQVYTDNTEAFF,TGCGCCAGCAGCCAAGTGTACACGGACAACACTGAAGCTTTCTTT
TRBD1,TRBJ1-1,NA,TRBV10-3,CAIRYEQGTDTEAFF,TGTGCCATCAGATATGAACAGGGGACGGACACTGAAGCTTTCTTT
NA,TRBJ2-1,once,TRBV6-5,CASSDGGNYNEQFF,TGTGCCAGCAGTGATGGGGGAAACTACAATGAGCAGTTCTTC
TRBD1,TRBJ2-5,NA,TRBV7-9,CASSFSTGDQETQYF,TGTGCCAGCAGCTTCTCGACAGGGGATCAAGAGACCCAGTACTTC
NA,TRBJ1-3,NA,TRBV11-2,CASSAIQGIGNTIYF,TGTGCCAGCAGCGCAATCCAGGGAATTGGAAACACCATATATTTT
TRBD1,TRBJ2-7,many,TRBV29-1,CSAGQGWGYEQYF,TGCAGCGCCGGACAGGGTTGGGGCTACGAGCAGTACTTC
TRBD2,TRBJ2-1,NA,TRBV6-2/TRBV6-3,CASSYNRGRAYNEQFF,TGTGCCAGCAGTTATAATCGCGGGAGGGCCTACAATGAGCAGTTCTTC
NA,TRBJ2-5,NA,TRBV15,CATRADTMKQYF,TGTGCCACCAGGGCGGATACAATGAAGCAGTACTTC
NA,TRBJ2-7,NA,TRBV21-1,CASSKVGTGRSYEQYF,TGTGCCAGCAGCAAAGTAGGGACTGGTCGCTCCTACGAGCAGTACTTC
NA,TRBJ2-7,NA,TRBV7-8,CASRDRTTSSSYEQYF,TGTGCCAGCAGGGACAGGACTACCTCCAGCTCCTACGAGCAGTACTTC
NA,TRBJ2-5,NA,TRBV12-3/TRBV12-4,CASSLERAEETQYF,TGTGCCAGCAGTTTAGAGCGAGCGGAAGAGACCCAGTACTTC
NA,TRBJ2-5,few,TRBV20-1,CSAPDPNQETQYF,TGCAGTGCTCCAGACCCGAACCAAGAGACCCAGTACTTC
NA,TRBJ1-2,NA,TRBV6-5,CASSLHPSQPLYGYTF,TGTGCCAGCAGTTTACACCCCTCACAGCCCCTCTATGGCTACACCTTC
NA,TRBJ2-1,NA,TRBV4-3,CASSQGTEISYEQFF,TGCGCCAGCAGCCAAGGGACAGAGATTTCCTACGAGCAGTTCTTC
TRBD2,TRBJ2-7,NA,TRBV7-8,CASSSAIAGGSSYEQYF,TGTGCCAGCAGCTCTGCCATAGCGGGAGGCAGCTCCTACGAGCAGTACTTC
TRBD1,TRBJ1-5,few,TRBV30,CAFSGGNSNQPQHF,TGTGCCTTCTCAGGGGGCAATAGCAATCAGCCCCAGCATTTT
NA,TRBJ1-5,NA,TRBV20-1,CSARGAGTRSGPQHF,TGCAGTGCTAGAGGCGCCGGGACAAGGTCTGGGCCCCAGCATTTT
NA,TRBJ2-1,few,TRBV30,CAWGGPPLNNEQFF,TGTGCCTGGGGGGGGCCTCCCCTAAACAATGAGCAGTTCTTC
TRBD1,TRBJ1-1,NA,TRBV12-3/TRBV12-4,CASRDRGTGNTEAFF,TGTGCCAGCAGAGACCGCGGGACAGGGAACACTGAAGCTTTCTTT
TRBD1,TRBJ2-5,few,TRBV7-9,CASTKGALRETQYF,TGTGCCAGCACCAAGGGGGCATTACGGGAGACCCAGTACTTC
TRBD2,TRBJ2-1,NA,TRBV12-3/TRBV12-4,CASSPTPGLARYNEQFF,TGTGCCAGCAGTCCCACCCCGGGACTAGCGAGATACAATGAGCAGTTCTTC
NA,TRBJ2-1,NA,TRBV5-1,CASSRPTGYNEQFF,TGCGCCAGCAGCAGGCCGACAGGCTACAATGAGCAGTTCTTC
NA,TRBJ2-4,NA,TRBV7-8,CASSLEGGGAGKNIQYF,TGTGCCAGCAGCTTAGAAGGAGGGGGGGCTGGCAAAAACATTCAGTACTTC
NA,TRBJ1-1,NA,TRBV27,CASRSPGLLNTEAFF,TGTGCCAGCAGATCGCCGGGACTGTTGAACACTGAAGCTTTCTTT
TRBD2,TRBJ2-7,many,TRBV9,CASSVGGSSYNEQYF,TGTGCCAGCAGCGTAGGCGGGAGTTCCTACAATGAGCAGTACTTC
NA,TRBJ1-2,once,TRBV29-1,CSVSNYGEMDYGYTF,TGCAGCGTCTCTAATTACGGGGAAATGGACTATGGCTACACCTTC
NA,TRBJ1-1,NA,TRBV5-1,CASSLEGRIEAFF,TGCGCCAGCAGCTTGGAAGGGCGGATTGAAGCTTTCTTT
NA,TRBJ2-7,NA,TRBV29-1,CSVGREAGSYNEQYF,TGCAGCGTTGGGAGGGAAGCCGGCTCCTACAATGAGCAGTACTTC
NA,TRBJ1-5,few,TRBV20-1,CSAPGRGNQPQHF,TGCAGTGCCCCGGGACGAGGCAATCAGCCCCAGCATTTT
NA,TRBJ2-3,few,TRBV20-1,CSARTYRGDTQYF,TGCAGTGCTAGAACTTACCGCGGAGATACGCAGTATTTT
NA,TRBJ1-4,NA,TRBV6-5,CASSSGGTNEKLFF,TGTGCCAGCAGTTCTGGGGGAACTAATGAAAAACTGTTTTTT
NA,TRBJ2-3,NA,TRBV20-1,CSATSPGAGGTDTQYF,TGCAGTGCTACATCCCCAGGGGCGGGAGGCACAGATACGCAGTATTTT
NA,TRBJ1-6,NA,TRBV2,CASSVGGSNSPLHF,TGTGCCAGCAGTGTGGGGGGGTCGAATTCACCCCTCCACTTT
TRBD1,TRBJ2-5,NA,TRBV13,CASSSRQGIGTQYF,TGTGCCAGCAGCTCCAGACAGGGAATAGGGACCCAGTACTTC
NA,TRBJ1-5,NA,TRBV5-5,CASSLFQGNQPQHF,TGTGCCAGCAGCTTGTTTCAGGGCAATCAGCCCCAGCATTTT
NA,TRBJ2-3,NA,TRBV4-3,CASSQEKTGAPDTQYF,TGCGCCAGCAGCCAAGAGAAAACGGGAGCCCCAGATACGCAGTATTTT
NA,TRBJ1-4,NA,TRBV20-1,CSARQAGTNEKLFF,TGCAGTGCTAGACAAGCGGGGACTAATGAAAAACTGTTTTTT
NA,TRBJ2-6,NA,TRBV5-1,CASSLEPAGANVLTF,TGCGCCAGCAGCTTGGAGCCCGCTGGAGCCAACGTCCTGACTTTC
NA,TRBJ2-7,few,TRBV10-3,CAISQQNYEQYF,TGTGCCATCAGCCAGCAGAACTACGAGCAGTACTTC
NA,TRBJ1-5,NA,TRBV7-7,CASSRDLGQPQHF,TGTGCTAGCAGCCGGGACCTTGGTCAGCCCCAGCATTTT
TRBD1,TRBJ2-3,NA,TRBV28,CASALGLGQVGDTQYF,TGTGCCAGCGCCCTCGGTTTAGGACAGGTCGGCGATACGCAGTATTTT
NA,TRBJ2-3,few,TRBV11-2,CASSTRPRDTQYF,TGTGCCAGCAGCACCCGCCCGAGGGATACGCAGTATTTT
TRBD1,TRBJ2-4,few,TRBV12-3/TRBV12-4,CATSGGSKNIQYF,TGTGCCACCTCAGGGGGTTCCAAAAACATTCAGTACTTC
NA,TRBJ1-1,NA,TRBV5-1,CASSAQGAGNTEAFF,TGCGCCAGCAGCGCACAGGGTGCGGGGAACACTGAAGCTTTCTTT
NA,TRBJ2-1,NA,TRBV9,CASSINSVPSYNEQFF,TGTGCCAGCAGCATCAACAGCGTCCCCTCCTACAATGAGCAGTTCTTC
TRBD2,TRBJ2-5,few,TRBV7-2,CASSLEASGSFRETQYF,TGTGCCAGCAGCTTAGAGGCTAGCGGGAGTTTTAGAGAGACCCAGTACTTC
NA,TRBJ2-7,few,TRBV6-2/TRBV6-3,CASSYSNIHEQYF,TGTGCCAGCAGTTATTCAAACATCCACGAGCAGTACTTC
NA,TRBJ2-3,NA,TRBV20-1,CSARDITDTQYF,TGCAGTGCTAGAGATATCACAGATACGCAGTATTTT
NA,TRBJ1-1,NA,TRBV4-1,CASSQMRDTEAFF,TGCGCCAGCAGCCAAATGCGGGACACTGAAGCTTTCTTT